Listed below are T cell receptor beta chains from one sample, sequenced in a study of cytomegalovirus exposure and HLA in healthy donors. Produced via immunoSEQ multiplex PCR; TCRdb's table is partial and in-frame only. Its clone listing holds some 130,000 clones. Sample: PBMCs. These receptors were taken from a man between 18 and 29 years old in good health and CMV-seronegative. CDR3s include the opening cysteine and the closing phenylalanine or tryptophan. The D gene is left open where the match is weak.

cdr3_aa | cdr3_nt | j_call | v_call | d_call
CASIQRGGNTEAFF | TGTGCCAGCATCCAGAGGGGGGGGAACACTGAAGCTTTCTTT | TRBJ1-1 | TRBV25-1 | .
CASSFSVADAGNTIYF | TGTGCCAGCAGCTTTTCAGTGGCGGATGCTGGAAACACCATATATTTT | TRBJ1-3 | TRBV5-5 | .
CASSLVSMMSTEAFF | TGTGCCAGCAGCTTAGTCTCCATGATGAGCACTGAAGCTTTCTTT | TRBJ1-1 | TRBV11-2 | .
CASPGGTEAFF | TGTGCCAGCCCGGGAGGGACTGAAGCTTTCTTT | TRBJ1-1 | TRBV2 | .
CASSVAPEWRKGAYSPLHF | TGTGCCAGCAGCGTAGCCCCGGAGTGGCGTAAGGGGGCATATTCACCCCTCCACTTT | TRBJ1-6 | TRBV9 | TRBD1
CASSHHNTNNEQFF | TGTGCCAGCAGCCACCACAATACAAACAATGAGCAGTTCTTC | TRBJ2-1 | TRBV7-2 | .
CSVPTGGNTEAFF | TGCAGCGTCCCGACAGGCGGTAACACTGAAGCTTTCTTT | TRBJ1-1 | TRBV29-1 | .
CASSLATGLNTEAFF | TGTGCCAGCAGCTTAGCGACAGGTTTGAACACTGAAGCTTTCTTT | TRBJ1-1 | TRBV7-2 | .
CASSPQGGGYEQYF | TGCGCCAGCTCCCCTCAAGGGGGCGGGTACGAGCAGTACTTC | TRBJ2-7 | TRBV5-1 | TRBD1
CAWSSHPGQWAYEQYF | TGTGCCTGGAGTTCCCACCCGGGACAGTGGGCCTACGAGCAGTACTTC | TRBJ2-7 | TRBV30 | TRBD1
CSAGQANTGELFF | TGCAGCGCGGGACAGGCGAACACCGGGGAGCTGTTTTTT | TRBJ2-2 | TRBV29-1 | TRBD1
CASSNDRGRIYGYTF | TGTGCCAGCAGTAACGATAGAGGGCGGATCTATGGCTACACCTTC | TRBJ1-2 | TRBV7-9 | .
CASTERQGWREQYF | TGTGCCAGCACCGAGCGACAGGGGTGGAGAGAGCAGTACTTC | TRBJ2-7 | TRBV7-2 | TRBD1
CASSLGEGSSGANVLTF | TGCGCCAGCAGCTTGGGAGAGGGATCCTCTGGGGCCAACGTCCTGACTTTC | TRBJ2-6 | TRBV5-1 | .
CASTVSYRGLKNIQYF | TGTGCCAGCACAGTTTCTTATAGGGGGCTTAAAAACATTCAGTACTTC | TRBJ2-4 | TRBV28 | TRBD1
CASSLLADSRTGELFF | TGCGCCAGCAGCCTGCTAGCGGACTCAAGAACCGGGGAGCTGTTTTTT | TRBJ2-2 | TRBV4-3 | TRBD2
CASSPLGLALGELFF | TGTGCCAGCTCACCACTGGGACTAGCGTTGGGGGAGCTGTTTTTT | TRBJ2-2 | TRBV18 | TRBD2
CASSLVAGSDRETQYF | TGTGCCAGCAGCTTGGTGGCCGGGAGTGATAGGGAGACCCAGTACTTC | TRBJ2-5 | TRBV5-6 | .
CASSQSTGNSPLHF | TGCGCCAGCAGCCAATCGACAGGAAATTCACCCCTCCACTTT | TRBJ1-6 | TRBV4-3 | .
CASSLYFLEAGRREQYF | TGTGCCAGCAGTTTATACTTCCTCGAGGCAGGGCGACGGGAGCAGTACTTC | TRBJ2-7 | TRBV27 | .
CASKRLAENTGELFF | TGTGCCAGCAAACGACTAGCGGAGAACACCGGGGAGCTGTTTTTT | TRBJ2-2 | TRBV4-2 | TRBD2
CASSLGQGAPYEQYF | TGTGCCAGCAGCCTCGGACAGGGGGCGCCGTACGAGCAGTACTTC | TRBJ2-7 | TRBV7-2 | TRBD1
CASSQDPVLQETQYF | TGTGCCAGCAGCCAAGATCCTGTGCTACAAGAGACCCAGTACTTC | TRBJ2-5 | TRBV14 | .
CASSEVRQATLAKNIQYF | TGTGCCAGCAGTGAAGTACGGCAGGCCACCCTAGCCAAAAACATTCAGTACTTC | TRBJ2-4 | TRBV6-1 | .
CASSIRDRDEKLFF | TGTGCCAGTAGTATTCGGGACAGGGATGAAAAACTGTTTTTT | TRBJ1-4 | TRBV19 | TRBD1
CSGNTNTEAFF | TGCAGTGGAAACACGAACACTGAAGCTTTCTTT | TRBJ1-1 | TRBV20-1 | .
CASTLWASEYNEQFF | TGTGCCAGTACCCTTTGGGCTAGCGAATACAATGAGCAGTTCTTC | TRBJ2-1 | TRBV19 | .
CAGGRRAGELFF | TGTGCCGGGGGCAGGCGGGCCGGGGAGCTGTTTTTT | TRBJ2-2 | TRBV2 | .
CASSLAREGGYTQYF | TGTGCCAGCAGCTTAGCGAGGGAGGGAGGATATACGCAGTATTTT | TRBJ2-3 | TRBV7-2 | TRBD2
CASSLARGPVEQYF | TGTGCCAGCAGCTTGGCCAGGGGACCAGTCGAGCAGTACTTC | TRBJ2-7 | TRBV5-4 | .
CASSPRQGAYNSPLHF | TGTGCCAGCAGCCCCCGACAGGGGGCCTATAATTCACCCCTCCACTTT | TRBJ1-6 | TRBV5-4 | TRBD1
CASSPGTGGNYGYTF | TGTGCCAGCAGCCCCGGGACAGGGGGCAACTATGGCTACACCTTC | TRBJ1-2 | TRBV7-3 | TRBD1
CASSVSGTGEQYF | TGTGCCAGCAGTGTAAGCGGGACAGGGGAGCAGTACTTC | TRBJ2-7 | TRBV25-1 | TRBD1
CATSRGGGGQPQHF | TGTGCCACCAGCAGAGGGGGGGGAGGTCAGCCCCAGCATTTT | TRBJ1-5 | TRBV15 | .
CASSRGGSSYNEQFF | TGCGCCAGCAGCCGTGGGGGGAGCTCCTACAATGAGCAGTTCTTC | TRBJ2-1 | TRBV4-3 | .
CASTIAPATNEKLFF | TGCGCCAGCACAATAGCACCAGCAACTAATGAAAAACTGTTTTTT | TRBJ1-4 | TRBV4-3 | .
CASSYLAGGPRNEQFF | TGTGCCAGCAGTTACCTAGCGGGAGGACCTAGGAATGAGCAGTTCTTC | TRBJ2-1 | TRBV27 | TRBD2
CASSLAPTGHTEAFF | TGTGCCAGCAGCTTAGCCCCGACAGGTCACACTGAAGCTTTCTTT | TRBJ1-1 | TRBV7-9 | .
CASSLVRGARTEAFF | TGTGCCAGCAGCTTAGTGCGGGGGGCGCGGACTGAAGCTTTCTTT | TRBJ1-1 | TRBV11-2 | .
CSAASGNPYEQYF | TGCAGCGCCGCATCCGGGAACCCTTACGAGCAGTACTTC | TRBJ2-7 | TRBV29-1 | .
CVSSENGGNPRPEQFF | TGTGTCAGCAGTGAAAATGGAGGAAATCCCCGCCCAGAGCAGTTCTTC | TRBJ2-1 | TRBV25-1 | .
CASSTGVGQETQYF | TGTGCCAGTAGTACAGGGGTCGGTCAGGAGACCCAGTACTTC | TRBJ2-5 | TRBV19 | .
CASSLQNQPQHF | TGTGCCAGCAGCTTACAAAATCAGCCCCAGCATTTT | TRBJ1-5 | TRBV5-8 | .
CASSPSGRQFF | TGTGCCAGCAGTCCCTCGGGGAGGCAGTTCTTC | TRBJ2-1 | TRBV28 | .
CASSLGGLAGGELFF | TGCGCCAGCAGCTTGGGGGGACTAGCTGGCGGGGAGCTGTTTTTT | TRBJ2-2 | TRBV5-1 | TRBD2
CATSRQTNRGGEQYF | TGTGCCACCAGCAGACAGACTAACAGGGGTGGCGAGCAGTACTTC | TRBJ2-7 | TRBV15 | TRBD1
CASSSGGQGGTEAFF | TGTGCCAGCAGTTCCGGAGGACAGGGAGGAACTGAAGCTTTCTTT | TRBJ1-1 | TRBV28 | TRBD1
CASSYVLNQPQHF | TGTGCCAGCAGTTACGTCCTGAATCAGCCCCAGCATTTT | TRBJ1-5 | TRBV6-5 | .
CASSAGDRLNQPQHF | TGTGCCAGCAGCGCTGGGGACAGGCTCAATCAGCCCCAGCATTTT | TRBJ1-5 | TRBV9 | TRBD1
CASRATSGRVPGELFF | TGTGCCAGTAGGGCGACTAGCGGGAGGGTCCCCGGGGAGCTGTTTTTT | TRBJ2-2 | TRBV19 | TRBD2
CASAGTGGVGSAGYTF | TGTGCTAGCGCCGGGACAGGGGGCGTCGGCAGCGCTGGCTACACCTTC | TRBJ1-2 | TRBV6-6 | TRBD1
CASRPSGGQETQYF | TGTGCCAGCAGACCTTCAGGGGGGCAAGAGACCCAGTACTTC | TRBJ2-5 | TRBV6-5 | .
CASSLLGRLTSGSIHEQYF | TGTGCCAGCAGCCTGCTGGGACGCCTCACTAGCGGGAGCATCCACGAGCAGTACTTC | TRBJ2-7 | TRBV14 | TRBD2